These 11 T cell receptor beta chains were sequenced from one sample in a study of radiotherapy plus CTLA-4 blockade in lung cancer. Using immunoSEQ multiplex PCR, the repertoire was profiled, and TCRdb retains in-frame clones only, with some absent. The repertoire holds about 90,000 clones, with approximately 79% as singletons. Specimen: peripheral blood, collected from a patient treated with radiotherapy plus ipilimumab. These receptors originate from a human donor with non-small cell lung cancer that progressed on radiotherapy plus ipilimumab.

This clone came up a few times. The chain is built from TRBV6-4 and TRBJ2-6; D perhaps matches TRBD1 (6 bases). The germline V gene has CDR1 MRHNA and CDR2 SNTAGT. There are 14 residues in the CDR3. V was cut by 4 bases and J by 4 bases, with 8 bases left in between. CDR3 sequence: CASSAGAGANVLTF. CDR3 bases: TGTGCCAGCAGTGCAGGGGCCGGGGCCAACGTCCTGACTTTC.

The V call is TRBV4-2, the J call TRBJ1-4; the D gene is possibly TRBD1 (6 bases). This CDR3 is 15 amino acids long. CDR1 is LGHNA, CDR2 YNFKEQ, per germline. V lost 3 bases and J 11 bases, leaving 19 bases between the germline ends. The CDR3, as DNA: TGTGCCAGCAGCCAGGGAGGGGGACAAGGTGGGAAACTGTTTTTT. It translates to CASSQGGGQGGKLFF.

This sequence joins TRBV7-2 and TRBJ1-2; perhaps TRBD1 as D (6 bases). V shed 0 bases and J shed 8 bases, with 19 bases lying between them. The CDR3 is made up of 16 amino acids. Germline V gene sequence: CDR1 SGHTA, CDR2 FQGNSA. CDR3 amino acids: CASSLAAGAPGYGYTF. The CDR3, as DNA: TGTGCCAGCAGCTTAGCGGCAGGGGCGCCAGGGTACGGCTACACCTTC.

The genes are TRBV5-1 and TRBJ2-3; D gene unclear. V was trimmed by 0 bases and J by 0 bases, leaving 14 bases between them. CDR3 size: 17 residues. Germline assignment: CDR1 SGHRS and CDR2 YFSETQ. For the CDR3, the DNA is TGCGCCAGCAGCTTGGCCATTTCTCCGAAAAGCACAGATACGCAGTATTTT. Residues: CASSLAISPKSTDTQYF. Together with reference TRBV5-1 and TRBJ2-3, the CDR3 gives the full variable domain: KAGVTQTPRYLIKTRGQQVTLSCSPISGHRSVSWYQQTPGQGLQFLFEYFSETQRNKGNFPGRFSGRQFSNSRSEMNVSTLELGDSALYLCASSLAISPKSTDTQYFGPGTRLTVL.

This chain joins TRBV18 and TRBJ1-1, with unresolved D. The V end lost 6 bases, the J end lost 2 bases, and 19 bases lay between the germline ends. Germline V gives CDR1 KGHSH, CDR2 LQKENI. This CDR3 contains 16 residues. DNA of the CDR3: TGTGCCAGCTCTCCCGACGCGGGGTGGGCCAACACTGAAGCTTTCTTT. Residues: CASSPDAGWANTEAFF.

J is TRBJ1-2 and V is TRBV5-1; D is unresolved. V was trimmed by 0 bases and J by 0 bases, leaving 9 bases between them. The CDR3 has 15 residues. From germline, CDR1 is SGHRS and CDR2 YFSETQ. The CDR3 nucleotides read TGCGCCAGCAGCTTGGGAGGGAGTGCTAACTATGGCTACACCTTC. Its translation is CASSLGGSANYGYTF. The variable domain in full, with the rest retrieved from reference TRBV5-1 and TRBJ1-2, is KAGVTQTPRYLIKTRGQQVTLSCSPISGHRSVSWYQQTPGQGLQFLFEYFSETQRNKGNFPGRFSGRQFSNSRSEMNVSTLELGDSALYLCASSLGGSANYGYTFGSGTRLTVV.

DNA of the CDR3: TGTGCCAGTAGTATCTCCCGGACTAGGGGGTCGGCAGATACGCAGTATTTT. The encoded protein is CASSISRTRGSADTQYF. The chain couples TRBV19 to TRBJ2-3; possible D gene TRBD2, 7 bases. Trimming stripped 3 bases from V and 4 bases from J, with 20 bases between. Germline-derived CDR1 and CDR2 are LNHDA and SQIVND (reference sequence). The CDR3 covers 17 residues.

The chain links TRBV30 to TRBJ1-5, with D possibly being TRBD1 (5 bases). V shed 2 bases and J shed 3 bases, with 14 bases lying between them. CDR1 is GTSNPN and CDR2 is SVGIG in the germline V gene (reference sequence). There are 15 residues in the CDR3. This chain's CDR3 is CAWSPNRGDNQPQHF. CDR3 sequence (DNA): TGTGCCTGGAGTCCCAATAGGGGCGACAATCAGCCCCAGCATTTT.

The V gene is TRBV27, the J gene TRBJ2-6, with a tentative D call TRBD1 (5 bases). Per germline, CDR1 MNHEY and CDR2 SMNVEV (reference sequence). The CDR3 is 16 amino acids. The V and J ends lost 2 bases and 0 bases respectively, with 8 bases between them. CDR3 coding DNA: TGTGCCAGCAGTTTAAGGGGATCCTCTGGGGCCAACGTCCTGACTTTC. Residues: CASSLRGSSGANVLTF.

The chain employs TRBV2 and TRBJ1-1, with D unclear. Germline V lookup: CDR1 SNHLY, CDR2 FYNNEI. This CDR3 is built from 14 residues. V was trimmed by 1 base and J by 2 bases, leaving 8 bases between them. Here the CDR3 DNA reads TGTGCCAGCAGTGAAGAGGTGGGAAACACTGAAGCTTTCTTT. Amino acids: CASSEEVGNTEAFF. Full variable domain (remainder filled in from reference TRBV2 and TRBJ1-1): EPEVTQTPSHQVTQMGQEVILRCVPISNHLYFYWYRQILGQKVEFLVSFYNNEISEKSEIFDDQFSVERPDGSNFTLKIRSTKLEDSAMYFCASSEEVGNTEAFFGQGTRLTVV.

This clone was seen a single time. This chain uses TRBV6-5 with TRBJ2-2; D not resolved. V was trimmed by 0 bases and J by 5 bases, leaving 13 bases between them. CDR3 length: 16 residues. CDR1 is MNHEY and CDR2 is SVGAGI in the germline V gene. The DNA of the CDR3 is TGTGCCAGCAGTTACTCGAGGCCGATGGGTACCGGGGAGCTGTTTTTT. Encoded protein: CASSYSRPMGTGELFF.